The clone carrying this TCR beta chain came up a few times. The protocol was immunoSEQ multiplex PCR, while the TCRdb copy is restricted to in-frame clones and leaves out a portion. The sample records about 77,000 clones, under 75% being singletons. This specimen belongs to a study of radiotherapy plus CTLA-4 blockade in lung cancer. Patients in the study, people with chemo-refractory metastatic non-small-cell lung cancer, received focal radiation plus ipilimumab CTLA-4 blockade. Germline V gene data show CDR1 as SGHNT and CDR2 as YYREEE (reference sequence). This CDR3 contains 15 residues. The trim removed 4 bases at V and 8 bases at J, leaving 9 bases unmatched.

V gene TRBV5-4 combines with J gene TRBJ1-3, with TRBD1 identical over 10 bases. This TCR derives from a human donor with non-small cell lung cancer whose response to radiotherapy plus ipilimumab could not be evaluated. The sample here was peripheral blood, taken from a patient treated with radiotherapy plus ipilimumab. The CDR3: CASSPPGQGQDTIYF. The CDR3 DNA is TGTGCCAGCAGCCCCCCGGGACAGGGGCAGGACACCATATATTTT.